This T cell receptor (beta chain) was obtained from a study of high-grade serous ovarian cancer treatment subgroups. Study conclusions and caveats: Different patients shared almost no repertoire; same-patient tumors shared 0.11 to 0.79.

Germline V gives CDR1 LGHNA, CDR2 YNFKEQ. This CDR3 comprises 14 residues. Deletions cut 4 bases from V and 2 bases from J, with 9 bases between. Tumor samples were obtained before definitive surgery or chemotherapy. Concerning this clone itself: Its antigen is not identified.

Sequencing used immunoSEQ multiplex PCR; TCRdb keeps in-frame clones, though not all of them. The repertoire holds fewer than 20,000 clones, with around 79% as singletons. Sequencing was performed on tumor tissue. This rearrangement joins TRBV4-2 to TRBJ1-5; the D is unclear. This receptor was taken from a human donor with high-grade serous ovarian cancer. The CDR3 protein is CASSRMGGNQPQHF. DNA for the CDR3: TGTGCCAGCAGCCGGATGGGTGGCAATCAGCCCCAGCATTTT.